This T cell receptor beta chain stems from a study of identical twins. In every case, the donor was a healthy Caucasian. Template switching created a universal primer site, and the cDNA included unique molecular identifiers. TCRdb re-called the 5' RACE reads with MiXCR, one entry per CDR3 protein. Here the sample spans some 600,000 distinct CDR3 sequences, under 8.5% being singletons. This clonotype has more than one count but fewer than ten. Antigen specificity is unknown. Findings of the study overall: Model-predicted out-of-frame TCR alpha sharing fell below observed values in monozygotic twins.

Between the trimmed V and J ends, which lost 4 bases and 6 bases, there was a span of 15 bases. CDR3 size: 14 residues. These data were also filed under a second study, of yellow fever vaccine responses in identical twins. That paper notes: Twins' vaccine T cell response reportedly gave the appearance of partial convergence and partial personalization.

The receptor was derived from a woman under 30 in good health. This rearrangement joins TRBV12-3 or TRBV12-4 to TRBJ1-1; D call uncertain. The sequencing input was PBMCs. CDR3 sequence reads: CASSSDGNIAEAFF. The CDR3 DNA is TGTGCCAGCAGTTCCGACGGGAACATCGCTGAAGCTTTCTTT.